This T cell receptor beta chain was sequenced for a study of cytomegalovirus exposure and HLA in healthy donors. Study results and caveats: Most of the TCR beta V segments (in an earlier analysis) were productive either about 87% or about 30% of the time. Excluded: some indistinguishable V segments such as TRBV6-2 and TRBV6-3.

Germline CDR1 reads SGHDN; CDR2 reads FVKESK. CDR3 length: 18 residues. Trimming stripped 0 bases from V and 0 bases from J, with 15 bases between. Turning to this clone: What it recognizes is unknown.

Amplification used 60 Vbeta primers and 13 Jbeta primers. Original handling: As a later analysis found, there were tens of millions of unique TCR beta chains, of which approximately 10 million were shared. Using immunoSEQ multiplex PCR, the repertoire was profiled, and TCRdb retains in-frame clones only, with some absent. V, J and clone size reflect that table, while D and trimming were determined from the DNA. The sample lists 250,000 to 350,000 clones, over 85% occurring once. The sequence was obtained from a woman aged 18-29 years in good health and CMV-seronegative. The sample consisted of PBMCs. This rearrangement joins TRBV14 to TRBJ1-5; D unresolved. In DNA, the CDR3 is TGTGCCAGCAGCCAAGACGAGACGGGTTTGGGTAGCAATCAGCCCCAGCATTTT. It is translated as CASSQDETGLGSNQPQHF. The complete variable domain, with remaining parts taken from reference TRBV14 and TRBJ1-5, reads EAGVTQFPSHSVIEKGQTVTLRCDPISGHDNLYWYRRVMGKEIKFLLHFVKESKQDESGMPNNRFLAERTGGTYSTLKVQPAELEDSGVYFCASSQDETGLGSNQPQHFGDGTRLSIL.